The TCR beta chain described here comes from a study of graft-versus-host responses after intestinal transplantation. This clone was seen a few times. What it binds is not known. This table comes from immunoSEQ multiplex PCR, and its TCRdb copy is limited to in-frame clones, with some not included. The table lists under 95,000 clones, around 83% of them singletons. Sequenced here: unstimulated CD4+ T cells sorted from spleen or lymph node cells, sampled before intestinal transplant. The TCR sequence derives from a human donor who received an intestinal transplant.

The CDR3 DNA sequence: TGTGCCAGCAGTTCGAAGCAGGGGGCTGGCTATGGCTACACCTTC. As protein: CASSSKQGAGYGYTF. The rearrangement links TRBV6-5 to TRBJ1-2; 8 nucleotides match TRBD1. V was pared by 4 bases and J by 4 bases, with 8 bases of the junction left unmatched. The germline V gene encodes CDR1 MNHEY and CDR2 SVGAGI. The CDR3 is 15 amino acids.